These 22 T cell receptor beta chains share one sample of origin, sequenced in a study of Graves' ophthalmopathy and Graves' hyperthyroidism. CDR3 regions of TCR beta were amplified from RNA transcripts. HTBI-primed RT-PCR formed the first round, and a multiplex PCR formed the second. TCRdb reanalysed the multiplex PCR reads using MiXCR and keeps one entry per CDR3 protein. The sample holds 200,000 to 250,000 distinct CDR3 sequences; 20% to 25% are singletons and the top ten take roughly 40%. What was sequenced was peripheral blood. The receptors stem from a woman between 45 and 65 years old with Graves' ophthalmopathy.

This clonotype was seen ten or more times. This chain joins TRBV11-1 and TRBJ1-2; a weak D match, TRBD1 (6 bases). Deletions cut 5 bases from V and 3 bases from J, with 10 bases between. The CDR3 is 13 amino acids. Germline CDR1 SGHAT, CDR2 FQDESV (reference sequence). As DNA, the CDR3 is TGTGCCAGCAGCCCGGCAGGGGACTATGGCTACACCTTC. Translated, it gives CASSPAGDYGYTF.

Of note for this clonotype: A junction end diverges from the germline sequence, so it may reflect a read error. The chain has TRBV6-2 or TRBV6-3 and TRBJ1-5, with D unclear. The CDR3 extends over 14 amino acids. The V gene's germline CDR1 is MNHEY and CDR2 SVGEGT. CDR3 protein: CASSPKGNDQPQPF. DNA of the CDR3: TGTGCCAGCAGCCCTAAAGGGAACGACCAGCCCCAGCCTTTT.

This clonotype was seen only a few times. The chain uses TRBV4-1 and TRBJ1-3; D remains unclear. Trimming stripped 0 bases from V and 4 bases from J, with 10 bases between. This CDR3 region has 15 residues. Germline V CDR1 and CDR2: MGHRA, YSYEKL. Written as DNA, the CDR3 is TGCGCCAGCAGCCAAGATGCCCAGTTCGGAAACACCATATATTTT. It translates to CASSQDAQFGNTIYF.

This clonotype was observed a few times. An end of the junction differs from the germline gene, which may be a read error. The V and J genes are TRBV5-1 and TRBJ1-1; maybe TRBD1 (6 bases). The CDR3 runs to 14 residues. Germline values: CDR1 SGHRS, CDR2 YFSETQ. The CDR3 region is CASSLQGPNTKAFF. The DNA of the CDR3 is TGCGCCAGCAGCTTGCAGGGGCCGAACACTAAAGCTTTCTTT.

The sample holds many counts of this clonotype. CDR3 nucleotide sequence: TGTGCCAGCAGCCAAGAAGGGGGTCAAGAGACCCAGTACTTC. Encoded protein: CASSQEGGQETQYF. The rearrangement uses TRBV3-1 and TRBJ2-5; tentative D call: TRBD1 (6 bases). The germline gives CDR1 LGHDT, CDR2 YNNKEL (reference sequence). There are 14 residues in the CDR3. Trimming removed 0 bases at V and 2 bases at J, with 7 bases between.

There are many counts of this clonotype. The chain combines TRBV27 with TRBJ2-7, with 8 bases lining up with TRBD1. Germline V lookup: CDR1 MNHEY, CDR2 SMNVEV (reference sequence). Losses at the gene ends were 4 bases for V and 2 bases for J; bases not matched to a gene: 4. The CDR3 covers 14 residues. In DNA, the CDR3 is TGTGCCAGCAGTTCTACAGGGGGTACCTACGAGCAGTACTTC. Protein sequence: CASSSTGGTYEQYF.

This clonotype was counted ten times or more. The chain combines TRBV27 with TRBJ2-5; 9 nucleotides agree with TRBD1. J lost 2 bases, V lost 0 bases, and 1 base had no gene match. In germline, CDR1 is MNHEY, CDR2 SMNVEV (reference sequence). The CDR3 contains 15 residues. This chain's CDR3 is CASSLSTGGQETQYF. The CDR3 region has the DNA TGTGCCAGCAGTTTATCGACAGGGGGTCAAGAGACCCAGTACTTC.

This clonotype was observed at least ten times. The chain employs TRBV6-2 or TRBV6-3 and TRBJ2-7; D is uncertain. The V gene's germline CDR1 is MNHEY and CDR2 SVGEGT. This CDR3 comprises 13 residues. Trimming took off 2 bases at V and 2 bases at J, with 7 bases between the two ends. CDR3 in amino acids: CASSYGRAYEQYF. For the CDR3, the DNA is TGTGCCAGCAGTTACGGACGGGCCTACGAGCAGTACTTC.

This clonotype came up many times. The CDR3 here is CASTGRPGYGYTF. The CDR3 DNA is TGTGCCAGCACTGGACGCCCGGGCTATGGCTACACCTTC. The rearrangement uses TRBV6-1 and TRBJ1-2; D gene unclear. The length of the CDR3 is 13 residues. Trimming removed 7 bases at V and 4 bases at J, with 13 bases between. The V gene's germline CDR1 is MNHNS and CDR2 SASEGT.

This clonotype has at least ten counts. This chain connects TRBV6-5 to TRBJ1-3, with no clear D. The V end was cut by 0 bases, the J end by 4 bases, with 10 bases between. CDR3 size: 15 residues. Germline V CDR1 and CDR2: MNHEY, SVGAGI. The CDR3 DNA is TGTGCCAGCAGTTACTCTGGCCCCGGGGGAAACACCATATATTTT. Translating gives CASSYSGPGGNTIYF.

The gene calls are TRBV6-5 and TRBJ1-5; weak D call: TRBD1 (5 bases). Germline V gene sequence: CDR1 MNHEY, CDR2 SVGAGI. There are 13 residues in the CDR3. Trimming left V 2 bases short and J 6 bases short, with 8 bases between. The CDR3 region has the DNA TGTGCCAGCAGTTACCCAGGGTTTCAGCCCCAGCATTTT. Translated: CASSYPGFQPQHF.

This clonotype was recorded at least ten times. CDR3 nucleotide sequence: TGTGCCAGCAGCGGGACCCTTACCGGGACAGACAATCAGCCCCAGCATTTT. It yields the protein CASSGTLTGTDNQPQHF. This chain joins TRBV6-4 and TRBJ1-5; 7 bases agree with TRBD1. The ends lost 6 bases at V and 3 bases at J; junction bases unmatched: 14. From germline, CDR1 is MRHNA and CDR2 SNTAGT. This CDR3 spans 17 amino acids.

This clonotype occurred many times. The rearrangement joins TRBV20-1 to TRBJ2-7; 8 positions agree with TRBD2. Germline lookup yields CDR1 DFQATT and CDR2 SNEGSKA (reference sequence). CDR3 length equals 14 residues. Germline trimming cut 3 bases from V and 4 bases from J; bases unmatched to any gene: 8. The CDR3 spells CSARHAKREYEQYF. In DNA, the CDR3 is TGCAGTGCTAGGCATGCCAAGCGGGAGTACGAGCAGTACTTC.

This clonotype was recorded at least ten times. The chain recombines TRBV7-2 with TRBJ2-7, with no clear D. Trimming left V 1 base short and J 7 bases short, with 8 bases between. The germline CDR1 and CDR2 sequences are SGHTA and FQGNSA. This CDR3 spans 12 amino acids. CDR3 sequence reads: CASSLGPREQYF. Written as DNA, the CDR3 is TGTGCCAGCAGCTTAGGCCCGCGGGAGCAGTACTTC.

The chain recombines TRBV6-1 with TRBJ2-5; D gene ambiguous. Germline V gene sequence: CDR1 MNHNS, CDR2 SASEGT. This CDR3 is 11 amino acids long. Trimming pared 3 bases from V and 7 bases from J, leaving 6 bases between. The chain's CDR3 is CASSDVGTQYF. DNA of the CDR3: TGTGCCAGCAGTGATGTGGGGACCCAGTACTTC.

A few counts support this clonotype. A much larger clone is a single base away; this may be a read error. V and J are TRBV2 and TRBJ1-2, with TRBD1 as a possible D gene (5 bases). Germline V lookup: CDR1 SNHLY, CDR2 FYNNEI. V was shortened by 4 bases and J by 0 bases, with 15 bases between the two germline ends. The CDR3 is 16 residues long. The CDR3 here is CASSVLRDASNYGYTF. CDR3 in DNA: TGTGCCAGCAGTGTGCTCAGGGATGCGTCTAACTATGGCTACACCTTC.

At least ten counts were recorded for this clonotype. The CDR3 loop reads CASSYSSGTASYEQYF. The CDR3 region has the DNA TGTGCCAGCAGTTACTCCAGCGGGACAGCGTCCTACGAGCAGTACTTC. The rearrangement uses TRBV6-5 and TRBJ2-7; D is tentatively TRBD1 or TRBD2 (7 bases each). The CDR3 consists of 16 residues. From germline, CDR1 is MNHEY and CDR2 SVGAGI. The ends were cut back, 0 bases at V and 1 base at J, with 13 bases in the middle.

There are many counts of this clonotype. The chain carries TRBV27 and TRBJ1-2, with 7 bases lining up with TRBD1. Looked up from germline, CDR1 is MNHEY and CDR2 is SMNVEV (reference sequence). The CDR3 is made up of 14 amino acids. Trimming at V came to 5 bases and at J to 6 bases, leaving 9 bases not matched to a gene. CDR3 coding DNA: TGTGCCAGCAGTCCATCGACAGGGTACAATGGCTACACCTTC. This gives the protein CASSPSTGYNGYTF.

The table lists this clonotype with a few counts. V usage is TRBV20-1 and J usage is TRBJ1-2; D remains ambiguous. The CDR3 extends over 13 amino acids. The ends were cut back, 0 bases at V and 4 bases at J, with 9 bases in the middle. CDR1 DFQATT and CDR2 SNEGSKA come from the germline V gene (reference sequence). This CDR3 is CSARDPRLYGYTF. The CDR3 DNA reads as TGCAGTGCTAGAGATCCCCGCCTCTATGGCTACACCTTC.

The chain carries TRBV4-1 and TRBJ2-5; TRBD2 is a possible D gene (7 bases). The CDR3 sequence is 14 residues long. CDR1 is MGHRA and CDR2 is YSYEKL in the germline V gene. The ends were cut back, 2 bases at V and 4 bases at J, with 11 bases in the middle. The CDR3 nucleotides read TGCGCCAGCAGCCAATCCGGGGGGCGAGAGACCCAGTACTTC. Protein: CASSQSGGRETQYF.

This clonotype was found many times. The V and J genes are TRBV28 and TRBJ2-4; no clear D. The CDR3 contains 16 residues. CDR1 is MDHEN, CDR2 SYDVKM, per germline. V lost 4 bases, J lost 4 bases, and 17 bases lay in between. The CDR3 here is CASSSPTLGGKNIQYF. The CDR3 region has the DNA TGTGCCAGCAGTTCCCCTACGTTGGGCGGAAAAAACATTCAGTACTTC.

For the CDR3, the DNA is TGTGCCAGCAGGTCGGGGACTAGCGCCTTCTACGAGCAGTACTTC. It yields the protein CASRSGTSAFYEQYF. The V and J genes are TRBV2 and TRBJ2-7, with 10 bases aligning to TRBD2. The V gene's germline CDR1 is SNHLY and CDR2 FYNNEI. CDR3 length: 15 amino acids. Unmatched junction bases numbered 8, after V lost 6 bases and J lost 3 bases.